Listed below are T cell receptor beta chains from one sample, sequenced in a study of cytomegalovirus exposure and HLA in healthy donors. Clones were read by immunoSEQ multiplex PCR, and TCRdb kept only the in-frame ones, dropping some. The sample includes around 150,000 clones, roughly three quarters of them seen just once. Sequenced material: PBMCs. These TCRs come from a male donor in good health and CMV-seronegative. Each CDR3 is given with its conserved first and last residue. Fields, in order: CDR3 protein, CDR3 DNA, clone size, D gene, J gene, V gene. D genes are given only for firm matches. The size of a clone is reported for some rows only, either as once, few or many, or as a class for expanded clones.

cdr3_aa: CASSSQEGTEAFF
cdr3_nt: TGTGCCAGCAGCTCACAGGAGGGCACTGAAGCTTTCTTT
clone_size: few
d_call: NA
j_call: TRBJ1-1
v_call: TRBV7-2

cdr3_aa: CASSIGQGRHLNTEAFF
cdr3_nt: TGTGCCAGTAGTATAGGACAGGGACGCCATTTGAACACTGAAGCTTTCTTT
clone_size: NA
d_call: TRBD1
j_call: TRBJ1-1
v_call: TRBV19

cdr3_aa: CASSTQGWGYTF
cdr3_nt: TGTGCCAGCAGTACACAGGGTTGGGGCTACACCTTC
clone_size: NA
d_call: NA
j_call: TRBJ1-2
v_call: TRBV6-5

cdr3_aa: CASSFVLETDTQYF
cdr3_nt: TGCGCCAGCAGCTTCGTCCTGGAGACAGATACGCAGTATTTT
clone_size: NA
d_call: NA
j_call: TRBJ2-3
v_call: TRBV5-1

cdr3_aa: CASSLYGSGTAADTQYF
cdr3_nt: TGTGCCAGCAGCTTATACGGTAGCGGGACTGCTGCAGATACGCAGTATTTT
clone_size: NA
d_call: TRBD2
j_call: TRBJ2-3
v_call: TRBV7-9

cdr3_aa: CSSSLGQGSYNEQFF
cdr3_nt: TGTTCCAGCAGCTTGGGGCAGGGATCCTACAATGAGCAGTTCTTC
clone_size: once
d_call: NA
j_call: TRBJ2-1
v_call: TRBV7-9

cdr3_aa: CASSLTGVAGGETQYF
cdr3_nt: TGTGCCAGCAGCTTAACTGGGGTAGCGGGAGGTGAGACCCAGTACTTC
clone_size: NA
d_call: TRBD2
j_call: TRBJ2-5
v_call: TRBV7-3

cdr3_aa: CASSPYREQETQYF
cdr3_nt: TGTGCCAGCAGCCCTTACAGGGAGCAAGAGACCCAGTACTTC
clone_size: once
d_call: NA
j_call: TRBJ2-5
v_call: TRBV7-9

cdr3_aa: CASSPTGSPAPLHF
cdr3_nt: TGTGCCAGCTCGCCGACAGGGTCCCCGGCACCCCTCCACTTT
clone_size: NA
d_call: TRBD1
j_call: TRBJ1-6
v_call: TRBV18

cdr3_aa: CASSPSLRRGDRELFF
cdr3_nt: TGTGCCAGCAGCCCCAGCCTCCGACGGGGTGACAGGGAGCTGTTTTTT
clone_size: NA
d_call: NA
j_call: TRBJ2-2
v_call: TRBV9

cdr3_aa: CATSRDQLTVEFF
cdr3_nt: TGTGCCACCAGCAGAGATCAGCTGACTGTAGAGTTCTTC
clone_size: NA
d_call: NA
j_call: TRBJ2-1
v_call: TRBV15

cdr3_aa: CASSLSGVESDEQYF
cdr3_nt: TGTGCCAGCAGTTTATCCGGCGTCGAAAGCGACGAGCAGTACTTC
clone_size: few
d_call: NA
j_call: TRBJ2-7
v_call: TRBV27

cdr3_aa: CASSQTSTPYEQYF
cdr3_nt: TGTGCCAGCAGCCAGACTTCGACTCCCTACGAGCAGTACTTC
clone_size: NA
d_call: NA
j_call: TRBJ2-7
v_call: TRBV7-6

cdr3_aa: CASSLSGAETQYF
cdr3_nt: TGTGCCAGCAGCTTATCAGGGGCAGAGACCCAGTACTTC
clone_size: NA
d_call: NA
j_call: TRBJ2-5
v_call: TRBV13

cdr3_aa: CSSSQTAGTSYEQYF
cdr3_nt: TGTTCCAGCAGCCAGACTGCAGGGACTTCCTACGAGCAGTACTTC
clone_size: NA
d_call: NA
j_call: TRBJ2-7
v_call: TRBV7-9

cdr3_aa: CASSSPGGNYGYTF
cdr3_nt: TGTGCCAGCAGCTCCCCGGGGGGGAACTATGGCTACACCTTC
clone_size: NA
d_call: NA
j_call: TRBJ1-2
v_call: TRBV5-5

cdr3_aa: CASSEHVAGLNTEAFF
cdr3_nt: TGTGCCAGCAGTGAACACGTCGCAGGGTTGAACACTGAAGCTTTCTTT
clone_size: NA
d_call: NA
j_call: TRBJ1-1
v_call: TRBV2

cdr3_aa: CASSPETGLAGRSNTQYF
cdr3_nt: TGTGCCAGCTCACCGGAGACGGGACTAGCGGGGAGGTCGAATACGCAGTATTTT
clone_size: NA
d_call: TRBD2
j_call: TRBJ2-3
v_call: TRBV18

cdr3_aa: CASSQGGTSGYEQYF
cdr3_nt: TGCGCCAGCAGCCAAGGGGGGACTAGCGGTTACGAGCAGTACTTC
clone_size: NA
d_call: TRBD2
j_call: TRBJ2-7
v_call: TRBV4-3

cdr3_aa: CASRLTGTGFSVDEKLFF
cdr3_nt: TGTGCCAGCAGACTAACCGGGACAGGGTTCTCGGTGGATGAAAAACTGTTTTTT
clone_size: NA
d_call: TRBD1
j_call: TRBJ1-4
v_call: TRBV27

cdr3_aa: CASSPLVVQGESEAFF
cdr3_nt: TGCGCCAGCAGCCCGCTGGTGGTACAGGGAGAGAGTGAAGCTTTCTTT
clone_size: NA
d_call: NA
j_call: TRBJ1-1
v_call: TRBV5-1

cdr3_aa: CASSLGVAGRQETQYF
cdr3_nt: TGCGCCAGCAGCTTGGGGGTAGCGGGGCGCCAAGAGACCCAGTACTTC
clone_size: few
d_call: TRBD2
j_call: TRBJ2-5
v_call: TRBV5-1

cdr3_aa: CASRPQGTDTQYF
cdr3_nt: TGTGCCAGCAGGCCGCAGGGGACAGATACGCAGTATTTT
clone_size: NA
d_call: NA
j_call: TRBJ2-3
v_call: TRBV28

cdr3_aa: CASSLGGALQETQYF
cdr3_nt: TGCGCCAGCAGCTTGGGAGGCGCACTCCAAGAGACCCAGTACTTC
clone_size: NA
d_call: NA
j_call: TRBJ2-5
v_call: TRBV5-1

cdr3_aa: CASSAAGGDYGYTF
cdr3_nt: TGTGCCAGTAGTGCGGCAGGGGGCGACTATGGCTACACCTTC
clone_size: NA
d_call: TRBD1
j_call: TRBJ1-2
v_call: TRBV19

cdr3_aa: CASSVHRDSDEVRPLGLEWTEAFF
cdr3_nt: TGTGCCAGCAGCGTTCACCGGGACTCCGACGAGGTTAGACCTTTAGGGCTCGAATGGACTGAAGCTTTCTTT
clone_size: NA
d_call: NA
j_call: TRBJ1-1
v_call: TRBV9

cdr3_aa: CASSQDPTHEQYF
cdr3_nt: TGCGCCAGCAGCCAAGATCCGACTCACGAGCAGTACTTC
clone_size: NA
d_call: NA
j_call: TRBJ2-7
v_call: TRBV4-1

cdr3_aa: CSVEALIGANYGYTF
cdr3_nt: TGCAGCGTTGAAGCCTTGATAGGGGCTAACTATGGCTACACCTTC
clone_size: NA
d_call: NA
j_call: TRBJ1-2
v_call: TRBV29-1

cdr3_aa: CASNLAGGGGYTF
cdr3_nt: TGTGCCAGCAACCTAGCGGGGGGCGGTGGCTACACCTTC
clone_size: NA
d_call: NA
j_call: TRBJ1-2
v_call: TRBV28

cdr3_aa: CASSVSSGSTNEQFF
cdr3_nt: TGTGCCAGCAGCGTTTCTAGCGGGAGTACTAATGAGCAGTTCTTC
clone_size: NA
d_call: TRBD2
j_call: TRBJ2-1
v_call: TRBV28

cdr3_aa: CASSRDRAETQYF
cdr3_nt: TGTGCCAGCAGCCGCGACAGGGCGGAGACCCAGTACTTC
clone_size: NA
d_call: TRBD1
j_call: TRBJ2-5
v_call: TRBV5-6

cdr3_aa: CAISEESLYGYTF
cdr3_nt: TGTGCCATCAGTGAAGAGTCTCTCTATGGCTACACCTTC
clone_size: NA
d_call: NA
j_call: TRBJ1-2
v_call: TRBV10-3

cdr3_aa: CASSMGGVLAGELFF
cdr3_nt: TGTGCCAGTAGCATGGGGGGGGTCCTAGCCGGGGAGCTGTTTTTT
clone_size: few
d_call: TRBD2
j_call: TRBJ2-2
v_call: TRBV19

cdr3_aa: CASSLGSSYNEQFF
cdr3_nt: TGTGCCAGCAGCTTGGGGAGCTCCTACAATGAGCAGTTCTTC
clone_size: NA
d_call: NA
j_call: TRBJ2-1
v_call: TRBV5-4

cdr3_aa: CASSLTGTGGPEAFF
cdr3_nt: TGCGCCAGCAGCCTAACCGGGACAGGGGGTCCTGAAGCTTTCTTT
clone_size: few
d_call: TRBD1
j_call: TRBJ1-1
v_call: TRBV5-1

cdr3_aa: CASSFPDRGEQYF
cdr3_nt: TGTGCCAGCAGCTTTCCAGACAGGGGCGAGCAGTACTTC
clone_size: NA
d_call: TRBD1
j_call: TRBJ2-7
v_call: TRBV7-9

cdr3_aa: CASSPRWGLLATNEKLFF
cdr3_nt: TGTGCCAGCAGCCCACGGTGGGGGCTCTTAGCAACTAATGAAAAACTGTTTTTT
clone_size: NA
d_call: NA
j_call: TRBJ1-4
v_call: TRBV5-5

cdr3_aa: CASSQDLSDTQYF
cdr3_nt: TGCGCCAGCAGCCAAGATCTTTCAGATACGCAGTATTTT
clone_size: medium-sized
d_call: NA
j_call: TRBJ2-3
v_call: TRBV4-1

cdr3_aa: CASSLGPSGGNTEAFF
cdr3_nt: TGCGCCAGCAGCTTGGGTCCCTCAGGGGGGAACACTGAAGCTTTCTTT
clone_size: NA
d_call: TRBD1
j_call: TRBJ1-1
v_call: TRBV5-1

cdr3_aa: CASSFTWNEQFF
cdr3_nt: TGTGCCAGCAGTTTCACATGGAATGAGCAGTTCTTC
clone_size: NA
d_call: NA
j_call: TRBJ2-1
v_call: TRBV28

cdr3_aa: CAISDLSADSYEQYF
cdr3_nt: TGTGCCATCAGTGACCTCTCGGCGGACAGTTACGAGCAGTACTTC
clone_size: few
d_call: NA
j_call: TRBJ2-7
v_call: TRBV10-3

cdr3_aa: CASSLGSGGNQPQHF
cdr3_nt: TGTGCCAGCAGCTTAGGAAGCGGGGGCAATCAGCCCCAGCATTTT
clone_size: NA
d_call: NA
j_call: TRBJ1-5
v_call: TRBV7-2

cdr3_aa: CASSYRRGYEQYF
cdr3_nt: TGTGCCAGCAGTTACAGGAGGGGTTACGAGCAGTACTTC
clone_size: NA
d_call: NA
j_call: TRBJ2-7
v_call: TRBV6-5

cdr3_aa: CASSPRQDRGSETQYF
cdr3_nt: TGCGCCAGCAGCCCGAGGCAGGACAGGGGTAGCGAGACCCAGTACTTC
clone_size: NA
d_call: TRBD1
j_call: TRBJ2-5
v_call: TRBV5-1

cdr3_aa: CRVQGGTEAFF
cdr3_nt: TGCAGGGTACAGGGTGGCACTGAAGCTTTCTTT
clone_size: NA
d_call: NA
j_call: TRBJ1-1
v_call: TRBV20-1